This TCR beta chain was observed in a study of Graves' ophthalmopathy and Graves' hyperthyroidism (dated by TCRdb to the late 2010s). Regarding the study in general: Hyperthyroidism was defined as stable when no progression to ophthalmopathy occurred within 18 months of follow-up. To explore V-J signatures that separate ophthalmopathy from hyperthyroidism, a discovery set of about a hundred patients was enrolled, consisting of 43 with ophthalmopathy and some 56 with stable hyperthyroidism. In total, approximately 130 blood samples were TCR-sequenced: under 45 ophthalmopathy, 75 hyperthyroidism and some 17 hyperthyroidism-to-ophthalmopathy patients. In roughly 6 hyperthyroidism patients, T-cell repertoires of thyroid tissue and blood were compared. The study used signatures of the TCR beta repertoire to tell Graves' ophthalmopathy apart from Graves' hyperthyroidism and to predict which patients would progress to ophthalmopathy. For independent validation, a separate cohort was made up of some 18 hyperthyroidism patients plus 17 patients who later progressed from hyperthyroidism to ophthalmopathy. Once sampling was done, hyperthyroidism patients were given methimazole at a starting dose of 30 mg daily, while ophthalmopathy patients were given high-dose intravenous methylprednisolone.

The hyperthyroidism patients were 18 to 65 years old and newly diagnosed, with a disease duration of less than 2 months. Patients with other autoimmune diseases, uncontrolled infections, pregnancy or lactation were excluded. Diagnosis was based on clinical symptoms, serum thyroxine, TRAb, thyroid ultrasound and orbital computed tomography. Trizol reagent was used to extract the total RNA, and its quality was then checked on an Agilent 2100 Bioanalyzer. Inclusive of the bounding cysteine and phenylalanine, the CDR3 is 14 residues long. Of the read, only the CDR3 DNA is kept; its 42 bases are in frame from base 1. At the junction V is shortened by 5 bases and J by 3 bases; bases outside the gene matches: 6. As encoded in the germline V gene (reference sequence), CDR1 is LNHDA while CDR2 is SQIVND. For repertoire sequencing, the TCR beta CDR3 regions were amplified from RNA transcripts. The first round was an RT-PCR using HTBI primers with the Qiagen OneStep RT-PCR kit, and this first round was followed by a second-round multiplex PCR, then size selection and purification. The libraries underwent paired-end sequencing with 100 bp reads on an Illumina HiSeq2000. On the study's bioinformatics: SOAPnuke was used for read processing, and reads with adapters, uncalled bases, a mean Phred below 15, or no exact constant-primer or identifier match were discarded. COPE v1.2.5 was used to merge the high-quality paired reads. Unique nucleotide sequences were defined as clonotypes and aligned to IMGT TRB V, D and J references using MiTCR v1.1. Only V-J combinations with frequency above 0.0001 were analysed, covering approximately 99% of repertoires. A TCR clonal expansion and chaos score per V-J combination was defined as the ratio of F50 clonal expansion to chaos observed in the TCRdist matrix. Welch's t-statistics and random forest were used to reduce the features to about 14 V-J combinations, which were then used as input to a naive Bayes classifier. The similarity between thyroid and blood repertoires was quantified using the Morisita-Horn index. TCRdb reanalyzed the raw reads on its own, using fastp at Q25 for trimming and MiXCR for clone calling, and kept in-frame beta chains. Rows matching on CDR3 protein sequence are summarized as one entry with the most common DNA and genes. None of the V and J calls come from the authors' own analysis; TCRdb made them. Present in this sample are 1 million to 1.3 million distinct CDR3 sequences, approximately 35% of which were seen just once. Around 10% of the sample belongs to the ten largest clones.

This clonotype was found many times. This receptor's antigen is unknown. There are no base qualities to consult, and no much larger clone falls within one base. Overall study results and their limits: Most expanded thyroid clonotypes with frequency above 0.001 were also detected in blood, suggesting blood repertoires may reflect the thyroid immune response. Ophthalmopathy was separated from stable hyperthyroidism by the 13-signature model with 85% to 90% sensitivity and around 81% specificity in cross-validation and with 80%/75% in the test set. In validation, the model predicted ophthalmopathy progression with 55% to 71% sensitivity and about 77% specificity; 12 predicted patients were CT-confirmed with GO in a median of about 6.1 months. No statistical method was used to predetermine the sample size, and group allocation was not hidden from the investigators.

The sequenced sample consisted of peripheral blood or thyroid tissue (not recorded which). The sequence is built from TRBV19 and TRBJ2-5; 7 central nucleotides agree with TRBD1. The receptor comes from an adult man with Graves' hyperthyroidism. The bases read TGTGCCAGTAGTGAGGGGGCGGTGAAAGAGACCCAGTACTTC. Its coded protein is CASSEGAVKETQYF.